The TCR beta chain under discussion was sequenced for a study of cytotoxic CD8 clonotypes in ibrutinib-treated CLL. The CDR3 covers 14 residues. The V end was cut by 1 base, the J end by 7 bases, with 11 bases between. The germline V gene encodes CDR1 MGHRA and CDR2 YSYEKL. TCRdb keeps only in-frame clones here, not all; method: immunoSEQ multiplex PCR. The repertoire holds roughly 29,000 clones, approximately 57% seen once, with 5% to 5.5% in the top ten. This sequence was found in a human donor with chronic lymphocytic leukemia. This chain connects TRBV4-1 to TRBJ1-3; D is possibly TRBD1 (5 bases). The material was PBMCs, obtained before ibrutinib treatment. CDR3 coding DNA: TGCGCCAGCAGCCAAGGTCAGGGTAGGAACACCATATATTTT. Residues: CASSQGQGRNTIYF.